A selection of T cell receptor beta chains follows, all from one sample in a study of Ad26.COV2.S vaccination and SARS-CoV-2 variants. Clones were read by immunoSEQ multiplex PCR, and TCRdb kept only the in-frame ones, dropping some. There are around 240,000 clones in the sample; 70% to 90% occur only once, and about 10% lies in the top ten. This specimen consisted of peripheral blood, obtained in a trial of Ad26.COV2.S vaccine versus placebo. The receptors stem from a person between 18 and 65 years old who received the Ad26.COV2.S COVID-19 vaccine or a placebo. The CDR3 runs from the conserved cysteine through the conserved F or W. D genes are given only for firm matches. Where a row states a size, it is once, few, many or the class of an expanded clone; other rows omit it.

D gene,clone size,J gene,V gene,CDR3 protein,CDR3 DNA
TRBD2,-,TRBJ2-1,TRBV10-3,CAISSGNYNEQFF,TGTGCCATCAGTAGCGGGAACTACAATGAGCAGTTCTTC
-,-,TRBJ1-2,TRBV6-4,CASSDVGKLGSYTF,TGTGCCAGCAGTGACGTGGGGAAACTCGGGAGCTACACCTTC
-,-,TRBJ2-3,TRBV3-1/TRBV3-2,CASSPRRGTQYF,TGTGCCAGCAGCCCCCGCCGGGGTACGCAGTATTTT
-,-,TRBJ2-4,TRBV7-2,CASSSRGQAKNIQYF,TGTGCCAGCAGCTCCAGGGGACAAGCCAAAAACATTCAGTACTTC
-,-,TRBJ2-5,TRBV7-2,CASSPNRETQYF,TGTGCCAGCAGCCCCAACCGGGAGACCCAGTACTTC
-,-,TRBJ2-1,TRBV28,CASSRLGLEQFF,TGTGCCAGCAGTCGTCTTGGACTTGAGCAGTTCTTC
TRBD1,-,TRBJ1-5,TRBV19,CASSIGQGGQPQHF,TGTGCCAGTAGTATAGGACAGGGTGGCCAGCCCCAGCATTTT
-,-,TRBJ1-2,TRBV6-1,CASSAPLLTGTANYGYTF,TGTGCCAGCAGTGCCCCTTTACTTACCGGGACGGCAAACTATGGCTACACCTTC
-,-,TRBJ2-7,TRBV28,CASNGGGGSREQYF,TGTGCCAGCAACGGAGGCGGAGGGAGTCGGGAGCAGTACTTC
-,-,TRBJ2-3,TRBV28,CASRGSGTDTQYF,TGTGCCAGCAGAGGTAGCGGCACAGATACGCAGTATTTT
-,-,TRBJ2-3,TRBV27,CASSSIDGVTDTQYF,TGTGCCAGCAGTTCTATTGACGGCGTAACAGATACGCAGTATTTT
TRBD1,-,TRBJ1-1,TRBV6-5,CASSIGQEADTEAFF,TGTGCCAGCAGTATCGGACAGGAGGCGGACACTGAAGCTTTCTTT
-,-,TRBJ2-7,TRBV7-2,CASSSLGANYEQYF,TGTGCCAGCAGCTCCCTGGGGGCGAACTACGAGCAGTACTTC
-,once,TRBJ2-1,TRBV29-1,CSVRAISPNEQFF,TGCAGCGTTCGGGCCATAAGTCCCAATGAGCAGTTCTTC
TRBD2,many,TRBJ2-3,TRBV6-2/TRBV6-3,CASSDSGTNTDTQYF,TGTGCCAGCAGTGACTCCGGGACTAACACAGATACGCAGTATTTT
-,-,TRBJ2-7,TRBV20-1,CSARGQVEQYF,TGCAGTGCTAGAGGTCAGGTGGAGCAGTACTTC